This T cell receptor beta chain appears in the sequencing data of a study of cytomegalovirus exposure and HLA in healthy donors. Study-wide results and caveats: Listed as cytomegalovirus-associated were about 160 TCR beta chains. Immune exposure was documented only through CMV serostatus.

The germline V gene encodes CDR1 SGHTS and CDR2 YDEGEE. The CDR3 sequence is 18 residues long. The V and J ends lost 0 bases and 1 base respectively, with 17 bases between them. The PCR had 60 Vbeta and 13 Jbeta primers. Sequenced by immunoSEQ multiplex PCR; TCRdb stores in-frame clones only, minus some. The sample shows some 92,000 clones, roughly 84% of them seen only once. On this clone itself: The antigen is unknown.

This chain joins TRBV5-8 and TRBJ1-5; perhaps TRBD1 as D (5 bases). The TCR comes from a man under 40 in good health and CMV-seronegative. The sequenced sample was PBMCs. CDR3 in amino acids: CASSLARVGRQSNQPQHF. In nucleotides, the CDR3 is TGTGCCAGCAGCTTGGCCCGGGTGGGGCGGCAAAGCAATCAGCCCCAGCATTTT.